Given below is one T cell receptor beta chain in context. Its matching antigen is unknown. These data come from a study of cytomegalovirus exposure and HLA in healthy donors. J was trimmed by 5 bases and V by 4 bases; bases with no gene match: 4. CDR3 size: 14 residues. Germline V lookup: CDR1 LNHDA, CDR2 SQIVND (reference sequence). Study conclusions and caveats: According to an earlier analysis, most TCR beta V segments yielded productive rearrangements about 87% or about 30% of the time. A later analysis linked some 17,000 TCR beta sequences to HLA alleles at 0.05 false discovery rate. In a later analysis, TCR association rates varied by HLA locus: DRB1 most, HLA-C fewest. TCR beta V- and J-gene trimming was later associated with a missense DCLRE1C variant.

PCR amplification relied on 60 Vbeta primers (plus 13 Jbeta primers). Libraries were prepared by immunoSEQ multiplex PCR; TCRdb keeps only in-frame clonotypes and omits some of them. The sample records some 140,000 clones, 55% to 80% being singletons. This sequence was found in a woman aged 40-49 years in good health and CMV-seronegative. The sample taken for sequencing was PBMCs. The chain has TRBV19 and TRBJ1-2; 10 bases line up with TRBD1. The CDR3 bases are TGTGCCAGTAGTACGGACAGGGGGTGGTATGGCTACACCTTC. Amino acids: CASSTDRGWYGYTF. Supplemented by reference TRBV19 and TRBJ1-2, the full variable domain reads DGGITQSPKYLFRKEGQNVTLSCEQNLNHDAMYWYRQDPGQGLRLIYYSQIVNDFQKGDIAEGYSVSREKKESFPLTVTSAQKNPTAFYLCASSTDRGWYGYTFGSGTRLTVV.